This T cell receptor (beta chain) is drawn from a study of CD8 T cells in Susac syndrome. It was negative isolation that provided the CD8+ and CD4+ T cells, whereas TEMRA cells were enriched by FACS. RNA was extracted with the RNeasy kit, and a quantity of 0.5 to 1 ug was reverse transcribed using random hexamers. TCRdb reanalysed the immunoSEQ multiplex PCR reads using MiXCR and keeps one entry per CDR3 protein. The table shows 150,000 to 200,000 distinct CDR3 sequences, with about 95% occurring only once. The V gene lost 5 bases and the J gene lost 6 bases, with 14 bases spanning the gap. The CDR3 has 12 amino acids. Germline V lookup: CDR1 DFQATT, CDR2 SNEGSKA (reference sequence).

This receptor was taken from a human donor in good health. The sample was CD4+ T cells from PBMCs. This chain joins TRBV20-1 and TRBJ2-7; D uncertain. This CDR3 is CSALGPLGEQYF. The CDR3 region has the DNA TGCAGTGCTTTGGGCCCGTTGGGCGAGCAGTACTTC.